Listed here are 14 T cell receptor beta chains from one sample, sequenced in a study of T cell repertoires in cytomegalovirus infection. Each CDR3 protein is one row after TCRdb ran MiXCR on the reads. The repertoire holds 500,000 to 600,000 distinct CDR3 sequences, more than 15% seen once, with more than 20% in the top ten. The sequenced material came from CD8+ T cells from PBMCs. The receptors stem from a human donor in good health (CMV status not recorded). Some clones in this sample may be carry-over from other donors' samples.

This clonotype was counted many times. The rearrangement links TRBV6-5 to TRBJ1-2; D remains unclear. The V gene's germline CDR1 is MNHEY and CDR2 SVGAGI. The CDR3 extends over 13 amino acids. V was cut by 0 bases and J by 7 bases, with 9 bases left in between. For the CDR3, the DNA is TGTGCCAGCAGTTACTCGGAGCCGATTGGCTACACCTTC. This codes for CASSYSEPIGYTF.

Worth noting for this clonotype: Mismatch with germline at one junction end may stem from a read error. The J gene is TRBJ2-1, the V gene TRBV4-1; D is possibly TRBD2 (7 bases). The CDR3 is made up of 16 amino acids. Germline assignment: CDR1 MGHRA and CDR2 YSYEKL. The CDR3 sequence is CASSQDPGAGGNEKFF. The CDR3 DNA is TGCGCAAGCAGCCAAGATCCAGGGGCCGGGGGGAATGAGAAGTTCTTC.

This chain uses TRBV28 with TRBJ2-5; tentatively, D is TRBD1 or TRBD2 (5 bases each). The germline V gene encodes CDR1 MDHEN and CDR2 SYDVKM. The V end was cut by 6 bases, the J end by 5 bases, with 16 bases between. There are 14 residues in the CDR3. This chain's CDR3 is CASSSGTDLETQYF. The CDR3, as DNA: TGTGCCAGCAGCTCCGGGACGGACCTGGAGACCCAGTACTTC.

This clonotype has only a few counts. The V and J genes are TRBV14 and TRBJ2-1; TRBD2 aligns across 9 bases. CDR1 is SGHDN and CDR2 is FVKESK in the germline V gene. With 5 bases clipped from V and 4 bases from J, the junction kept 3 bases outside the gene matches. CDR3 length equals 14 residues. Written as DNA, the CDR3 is TGTGCCAGCAGCAGGCGGGAGGGATACAATGAGCAGTTCTTC. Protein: CASSRREGYNEQFF.

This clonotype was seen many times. CDR3 in amino acids: CASSEGGRRSETQYF. The CDR3 nucleotides are TGTGCCAGCAGTGAAGGCGGGAGAAGGTCAGAGACCCAGTACTTC. V is TRBV25-1 and J is TRBJ2-5, with TRBD2 matching over 7 bases. This CDR3 has 15 residues. CDR1 and CDR2 from the germline V gene are MGHDK and SYGVNS. Germline trimming cut 2 bases from V and 4 bases from J; bases unmatched to any gene: 7.

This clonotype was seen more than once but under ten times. The CDR3: CASSPEGGFSYEQYF. The CDR3 DNA reads as TGTGCCAGCAGCCCCGAAGGCGGCTTCTCCTACGAGCAGTACTTC. The chain joins TRBV7-9 to TRBJ2-7; D is unresolved. CDR3 size: 15 residues. Germline loops: CDR1 SEHNR, CDR2 FQNEAQ (reference sequence). The V end lost 5 bases, the J end lost 0 bases, and 14 bases lay between the germline ends.

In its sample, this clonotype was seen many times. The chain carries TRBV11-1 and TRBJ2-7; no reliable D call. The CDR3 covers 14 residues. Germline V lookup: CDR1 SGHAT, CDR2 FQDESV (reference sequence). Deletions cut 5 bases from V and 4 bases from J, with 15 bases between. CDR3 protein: CASSPRMIGYEQYF. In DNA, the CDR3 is TGTGCCAGCAGCCCCCGGATGATTGGATACGAGCAGTACTTC.

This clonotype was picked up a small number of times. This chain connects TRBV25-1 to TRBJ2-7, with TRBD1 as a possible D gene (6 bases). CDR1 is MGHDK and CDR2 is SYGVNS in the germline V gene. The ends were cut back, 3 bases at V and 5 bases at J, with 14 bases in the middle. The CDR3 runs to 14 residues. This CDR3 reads CASSDQGTLDEQYF. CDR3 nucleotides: TGTGCCAGCAGTGACCAGGGGACATTAGACGAGCAGTACTTC.

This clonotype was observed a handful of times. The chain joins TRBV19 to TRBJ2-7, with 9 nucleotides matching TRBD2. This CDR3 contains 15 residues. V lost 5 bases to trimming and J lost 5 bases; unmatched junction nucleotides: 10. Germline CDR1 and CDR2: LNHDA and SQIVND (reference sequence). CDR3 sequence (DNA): TGTGCCAGTAGTGGGGCTAGCGGGAAAAGAGACGAGCAGTACTTC. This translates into CASSGASGKRDEQYF. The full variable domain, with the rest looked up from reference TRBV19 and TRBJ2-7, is DGGITQSPKYLFRKEGQNVTLSCEQNLNHDAMYWYRQDPGQGLRLIYYSQIVNDFQKGDIAEGYSVSREKKESFPLTVTSAQKNPTAFYLCASSGASGKRDEQYFGPGTRLTVT.

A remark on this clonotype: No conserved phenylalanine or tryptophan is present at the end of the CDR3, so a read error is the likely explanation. The CDR3 is CASSLNRGREQYL. As DNA, the CDR3 is TGTGCCAGCAGCTTAAATAGGGGGCGAGAGCAGTACTTA. The J gene is TRBJ2-7, the V gene TRBV7-4; TRBD1 matches 7 bases. V lost 2 bases and J lost 7; bases outside the gene matches: 5. This CDR3 region has 13 residues. CDR1 is SGHVT, CDR2 SQSDAQ, per germline.

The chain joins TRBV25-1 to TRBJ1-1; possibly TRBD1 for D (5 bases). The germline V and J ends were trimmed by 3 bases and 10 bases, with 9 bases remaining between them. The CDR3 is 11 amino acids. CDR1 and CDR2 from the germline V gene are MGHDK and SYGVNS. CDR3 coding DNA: TGTGCCAGCAGTGACAGGGAGGGAGCTTTCTTT. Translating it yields CASSDREGAFF.

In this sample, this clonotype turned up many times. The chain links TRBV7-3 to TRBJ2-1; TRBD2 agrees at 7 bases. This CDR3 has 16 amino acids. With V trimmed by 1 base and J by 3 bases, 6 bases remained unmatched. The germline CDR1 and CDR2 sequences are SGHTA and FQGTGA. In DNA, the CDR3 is TGTGCCAGCAGCTTAAGAGCGTCGGGGGGCTACAATGAGCAGTTCTTC. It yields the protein CASSLRASGGYNEQFF.

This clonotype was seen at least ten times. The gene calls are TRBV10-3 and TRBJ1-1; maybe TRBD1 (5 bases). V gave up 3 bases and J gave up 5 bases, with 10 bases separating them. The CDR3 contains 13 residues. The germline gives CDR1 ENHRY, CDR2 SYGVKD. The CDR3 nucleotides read TGTGCCATCAGTGATACGGCAGGGACTGAAGCTTTCTTT. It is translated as CAISDTAGTEAFF.

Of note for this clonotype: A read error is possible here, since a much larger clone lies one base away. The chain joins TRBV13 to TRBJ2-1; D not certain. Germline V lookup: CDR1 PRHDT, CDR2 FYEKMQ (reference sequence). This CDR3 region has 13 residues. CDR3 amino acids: CASSDPGPNEQSF. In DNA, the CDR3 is TGTGCCAGCAGCGACCCGGGCCCCAATGAGCAGTCCTTC.